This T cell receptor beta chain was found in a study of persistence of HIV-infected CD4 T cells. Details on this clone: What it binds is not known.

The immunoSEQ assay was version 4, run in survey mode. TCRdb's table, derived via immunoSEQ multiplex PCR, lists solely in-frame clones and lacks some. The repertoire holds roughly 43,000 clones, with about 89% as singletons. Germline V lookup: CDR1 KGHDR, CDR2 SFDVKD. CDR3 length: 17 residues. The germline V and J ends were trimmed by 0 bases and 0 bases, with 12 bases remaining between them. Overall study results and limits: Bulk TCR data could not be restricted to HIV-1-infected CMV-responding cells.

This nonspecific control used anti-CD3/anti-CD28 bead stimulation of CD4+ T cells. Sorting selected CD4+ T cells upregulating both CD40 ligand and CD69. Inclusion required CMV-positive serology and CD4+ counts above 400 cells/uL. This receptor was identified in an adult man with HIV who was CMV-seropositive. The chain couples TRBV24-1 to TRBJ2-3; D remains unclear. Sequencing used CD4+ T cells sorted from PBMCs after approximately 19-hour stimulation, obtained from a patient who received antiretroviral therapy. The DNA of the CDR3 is TGTGCCACCAGTGATTTGCCGTCCGAATCTAGCACAGATACGCAGTATTTT. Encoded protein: CATSDLPSESSTDTQYF.